The following is a TCR beta chain sequence with its context. Germline lookup yields CDR1 LGHNA and CDR2 YSLEER. CDR3 length: 14 residues. V was cut by 0 bases and J by 5 bases, with 8 bases left in between. Sequenced by immunoSEQ multiplex PCR; TCRdb stores in-frame clones only, minus some. The table lists roughly 60,000 clones, 65% to 85% of them singletons. This sample is part of a study of OX40 agonist ivuxolimab in advanced cancers. Overall study: Ivuxolimab was delivered to patients intravenously every 2 weeks at doses spanning 0.01 to 10 mg/kg.

The TCR originated in an adult with an advanced solid tumor such as melanoma, head and neck, liver or kidney cancer. This specimen was CD4+ or CD8+ T cells sorted from blood, taken in a trial of the OX40 agonist ivuxolimab. The chain employs TRBV4-3 and TRBJ1-5; D remains ambiguous. In nucleotides, the CDR3 is TGCGCCAGCAGCCAAGACGGGAGGGATCAGCCCCAGCATTTT. This translates into CASSQDGRDQPQHF.